The clone carrying this TCR beta chain was seen many times. Antigen unknown. The data were taken from a study of response to subunit inactivated influenza vaccine. Study outcomes and limitations: The study's authors posited that every seasonal influenza vaccination enlists few new T cells.

TCRdb analysed the RT-PCR reads with MiXCR anew, one entry per CDR3 protein. The table has 530,000 or so distinct CDR3 sequences, approximately 24% seen once. After removal of 3 bases from V and 5 bases from J, the junction contained 4 bases not matched to a gene. The CDR3 sequence is 15 residues long. CDR1 MNHNS and CDR2 SASEGT come from the germline V gene. This clonotype originated in a man between 45 and 60 years old who received an inactivated influenza vaccine. The gene calls are TRBV6-1 and TRBJ2-2, with 9 positions matching TRBD2. Source: CD4+ T cells sorted from PBMCs, taken 4 to 6 days after vaccination. The CDR3 region is CASSETSGITGELFF. As DNA, the CDR3 is TGTGCCAGCAGTGAGACTAGCGGTATTACCGGGGAGCTGTTTTTT.